Below, 11 T cell receptor beta chains from the same sample are listed, as sequenced in a study of cytomegalovirus exposure and HLA in healthy donors. PCR employed 60 Vbeta and 13 Jbeta primers. The table came from immunoSEQ multiplex PCR; TCRdb's copy has only in-frame clones and leaves some out. Of some 140,000 clones in the sample, 70% to 80% were seen once. The sequencing sample was made of PBMCs. Receptors were obtained from a man aged 35-49 years in good health and CMV-seropositive.

The V call is TRBV5-4, the J call TRBJ2-5; TRBD2 aligns across 11 bases. CDR3 length: 15 residues. Looked up from germline, CDR1 is SGHNT and CDR2 is YYREEE (reference sequence). Unmatched junction bases numbered 6, after V lost 3 bases and J lost 5 bases. The CDR3 bases are TGTGCCAGCAGCTCCCGACTAGCGGGGAGCGAGACCCAGTACTTC. This codes for CASSSRLAGSETQYF.

The chain links TRBV30 to TRBJ1-1, with D perhaps matching TRBD1 (6 bases). Germline-derived CDR1 and CDR2 are GTSNPN and SVGIG (reference sequence). Trimming stripped 2 bases from V and 2 bases from J, with 12 bases between. The CDR3 runs 14 residues. The CDR3 spells CAWSPGHPNTEAFF. The CDR3 nucleotides are TGTGCCTGGAGTCCGGGACACCCTAACACTGAAGCTTTCTTT.

The V gene is TRBV5-1, the J gene TRBJ1-1, with D possibly matching TRBD1 (6 bases). The CDR3 covers 14 residues. Germline lookup yields CDR1 SGHRS and CDR2 YFSETQ. V gave up 1 base and J gave up 3 bases, with 10 bases separating them. Here the CDR3 reads CASSLTGFDTEAFF. DNA for the CDR3: TGCGCCAGCAGCTTGACAGGGTTTGACACTGAAGCTTTCTTT.

The CDR3 region has the DNA TGTGCCAGCAGGTTCCTTGGGGGCTCCTACGAGCAGTACTTC. It encodes CASRFLGGSYEQYF. The V call is TRBV28, the J call TRBJ2-5; either TRBD1 or TRBD2 may fit D (5 bases each). The assigned J gene may be wrong: the sequence end matches TRBJ2-7 better. From germline, CDR1 is MDHEN and CDR2 SYDVKM. The CDR3 is made up of 14 amino acids.

Here the CDR3 reads CASSLVRALQYF. DNA for the CDR3: TGTGCCAGCAGCTTAGTCAGGGCCCTGCAGTACTTC. The chain uses TRBV11-2 and TRBJ2-7; D is perhaps TRBD1 (5 bases). The V gene's germline CDR1 is SGHAT and CDR2 FQNNGV. This CDR3 spans 12 amino acids. Trimming removed 1 base from V and 9 bases from J, with 10 bases in between.

This chain connects TRBV11-2 to TRBJ2-5; TRBD2 matches at 7 bases. Germline V gene sequence: CDR1 SGHAT, CDR2 FQNNGV. The CDR3 has 15 residues. The J segment lost 1 base and the V segment lost 4 bases, leaving 6 bases of the junction unmatched. CDR3 sequence reads: CASSYQGLSQETQYF. The CDR3 nucleotides read TGTGCCAGCAGCTACCAGGGACTATCCCAAGAGACCCAGTACTTC. Supplemented by reference TRBV11-2 and TRBJ2-5, the full variable domain reads EAGVAQSPRYKIIEKRQSVAFWCNPISGHATLYWYQQILGQGPKLLIQFQNNGVVDDSQLPKDRFSAERLKGVDSTLKIQPAKLEDSAVYLCASSYQGLSQETQYFGPGTRLLVL.

V and J are TRBV6-5 and TRBJ1-1; TRBD1 matches 8 bases. This CDR3 comprises 14 residues. The germline gives CDR1 MNHEY, CDR2 SVGAGI. After removal of 4 bases from V and 3 bases from J, the junction contained 4 bases not matched to a gene. The CDR3 reads CASSLVQGDTEAFF. The CDR3 DNA is TGTGCCAGCAGTTTGGTACAGGGGGACACTGAAGCTTTCTTT.

The V call is TRBV6-5, the J call TRBJ2-3, with 16 nucleotides matching TRBD2. The J segment lost 10 bases and the V segment lost 6 bases, leaving 7 bases of the junction unmatched. Germline V lookup: CDR1 MNHEY, CDR2 SVGAGI. CDR3 size: 15 residues. CDR3 bases: TGTGCCAGCAGATACCCGGGACTAGCGGGAGGGGCGCAGTATTTT. Translation: CASRYPGLAGGAQYF.

This sequence joins TRBV10-3 and TRBJ2-7; 16 bases match TRBD2. Germline V gene data show CDR1 as ENHRY and CDR2 as SYGVKD. Germline trimming cut 7 bases from V and 5 bases from J; bases unmatched to any gene: 8. CDR3 length equals 16 residues. In nucleotides, the CDR3 is TGTGCCATCATGGGACTAGCGGGAGGGCCTCTAGACGAGCAGTACTTC. Amino acid sequence: CAIMGLAGGPLDEQYF.

This chain links TRBV28 with TRBJ2-7; 9 bases are a match to TRBD2. Germline V gene lookup returns CDR1 MDHEN and CDR2 SYDVKM. This CDR3 comprises 13 residues. V gave up 4 bases and J gave up 7 bases; unmatched junction bases: 5. The DNA for the CDR3 is TGTGCCAGCAGTTCTAGCGGGACGGGTGAGCAGTACTTC. The encoded protein is CASSSSGTGEQYF.

The V call is TRBV2, the J call TRBJ2-1; TRBD2 matches 9 bases. From germline, CDR1 is SNHLY and CDR2 FYNNEI. This CDR3 spans 14 amino acids. J gave up 4 bases and V 11 bases, and 9 bases lay outside the gene matches. Here the CDR3 reads CAAGGRAGYNEQFF. The CDR3 DNA sequence: TGTGCCGCGGGAGGGAGGGCCGGGTACAATGAGCAGTTCTTC.